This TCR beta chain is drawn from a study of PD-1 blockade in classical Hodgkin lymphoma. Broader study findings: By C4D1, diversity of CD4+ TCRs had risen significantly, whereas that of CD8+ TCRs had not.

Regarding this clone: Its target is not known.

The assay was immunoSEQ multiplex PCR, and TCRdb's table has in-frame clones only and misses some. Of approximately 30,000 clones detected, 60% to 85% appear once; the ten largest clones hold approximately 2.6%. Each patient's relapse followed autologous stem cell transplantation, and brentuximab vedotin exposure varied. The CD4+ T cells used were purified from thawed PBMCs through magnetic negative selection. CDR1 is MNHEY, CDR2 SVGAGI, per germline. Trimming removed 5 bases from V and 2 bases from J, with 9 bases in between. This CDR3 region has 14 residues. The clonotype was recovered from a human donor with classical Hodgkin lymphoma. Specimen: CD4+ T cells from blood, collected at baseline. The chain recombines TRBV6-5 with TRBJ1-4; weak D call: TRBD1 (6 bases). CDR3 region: CASSPGHTNEKLFF. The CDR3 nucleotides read TGTGCCAGCAGTCCGGGACACACTAATGAAAAACTGTTTTTT.